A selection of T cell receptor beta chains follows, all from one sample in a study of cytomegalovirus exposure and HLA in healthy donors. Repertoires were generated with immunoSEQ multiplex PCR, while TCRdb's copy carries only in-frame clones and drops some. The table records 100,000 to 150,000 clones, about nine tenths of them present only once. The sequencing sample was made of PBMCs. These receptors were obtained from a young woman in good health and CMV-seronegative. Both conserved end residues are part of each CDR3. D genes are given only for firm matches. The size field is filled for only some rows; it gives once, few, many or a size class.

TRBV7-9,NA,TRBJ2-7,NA,TGTGCCAGCAGCGCCGATTCAGAAGAGCAGTACTTC,CASSADSEEQYF
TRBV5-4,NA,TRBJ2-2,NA,TGTGCCAGCAGCTTGACTAGCACCGGGGAGCTGTTTTTT,CASSLTSTGELFF
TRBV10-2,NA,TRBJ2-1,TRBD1,TGCGCCAGTACCGGACAGGGGGGTTACAATGAGCAGTTCTTC,CASTGQGGYNEQFF
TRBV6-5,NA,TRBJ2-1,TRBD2,TGTGCCAGCAGTGGGACTAGCGGGAGGGCAGATGAGCAGTTCTTC,CASSGTSGRADEQFF
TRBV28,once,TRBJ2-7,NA,TGTGCCAGCAGTTTTTTAGCCTACGAGCAGTACTTC,CASSFLAYEQYF
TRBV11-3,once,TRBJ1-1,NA,TGTGCCAGCAGCCTGACAAACACTGAAGCTTTCTTT,CASSLTNTEAFF
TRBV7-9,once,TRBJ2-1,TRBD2,TGTGCCAGCAGCTCCGATGTCGGGAGGGCTCCCCGGGATGAGCAGTTCTTC,CASSSDVGRAPRDEQFF
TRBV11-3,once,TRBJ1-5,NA,TGTGCCAGCAGCTTAGATCAGGGTCAGCCCCAGCATTTT,CASSLDQGQPQHF
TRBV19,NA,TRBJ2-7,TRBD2,TGTGCCAGTAGTATAGTGGGCGGGAGCTCCTACGAGCAGTACTTC,CASSIVGGSSYEQYF
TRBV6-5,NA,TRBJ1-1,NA,TGTGCCAGCAGTTACCGGGGGGTCACTGAAGCTTTCTTT,CASSYRGVTEAFF
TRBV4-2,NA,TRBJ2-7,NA,TGTGCCAGCAGCCAAGACAGGGGATCCTACGAGCAGTACTTC,CASSQDRGSYEQYF
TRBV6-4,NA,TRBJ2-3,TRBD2,TGTGCCAGCAGTGAGAGTAGCGGGAGAGCAGATACGCAGTATTTT,CASSESSGRADTQYF
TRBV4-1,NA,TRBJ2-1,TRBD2,TGCGCCAGCAGCTTGACTAGCGGGAGGGCCCATGAGCAGTTCTTC,CASSLTSGRAHEQFF
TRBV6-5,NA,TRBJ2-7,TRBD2,TGTGCCAGCAGCCTCAGCGGGAGGGTCTACGAGCAGTACTTC,CASSLSGRVYEQYF
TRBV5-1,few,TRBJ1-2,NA,TGCGCCAGCAGCCCCGTAAGGGGTAGGGGCTACACCTTC,CASSPVRGRGYTF
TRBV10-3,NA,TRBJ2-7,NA,TGTGCCATCAGTGACCCTAGCGACCCAATCTACGAGCAGTACTTC,CAISDPSDPIYEQYF
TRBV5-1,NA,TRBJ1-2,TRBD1,TGCGCCAGCAGCTTGGGGACAGGGTACGGCTACACCTTC,CASSLGTGYGYTF
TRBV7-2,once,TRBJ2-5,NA,TGTGCCAGCAGCCGGAGGAGGGGTAGGCAAGAGACCCAGTACTTC,CASSRRRGRQETQYF
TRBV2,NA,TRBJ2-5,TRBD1,TGTGCCAGCAGTCCCCGGGACAGGGAAGAGACCCAGTACTTC,CASSPRDREETQYF
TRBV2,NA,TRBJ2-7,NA,TGTGCCAGCAGTGAGATGGAGTCGTACGAGCAGTACTTC,CASSEMESYEQYF
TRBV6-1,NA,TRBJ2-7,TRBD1,TGTGCCAGCAGTGAAGTGACAGGGAATTCCTACGAGCAGTACTTC,CASSEVTGNSYEQYF
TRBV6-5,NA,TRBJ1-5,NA,TGTGCCAGCAGTGAGGGACAAGGTGTGCAGCCCCAGCATTTT,CASSEGQGVQPQHF
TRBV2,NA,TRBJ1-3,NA,TGTGCCAGCAGTGATCCGCGCCCTCAGACAGGCTCTGGAAACACCATATATTTT,CASSDPRPQTGSGNTIYF
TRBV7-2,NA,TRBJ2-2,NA,TGTGCCAGCAGCTTAGCGTTCTCGAGCCCCGGGGAGCTGTTTTTT,CASSLAFSSPGELFF
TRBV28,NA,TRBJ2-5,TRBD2,TGTGCCAGCAGTTTATATGGCACTCGGCGGTCCGGGGGGGAGACCCAGTACTTC,CASSLYGTRRSGGETQYF
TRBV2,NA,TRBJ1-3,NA,TGTGCCAGCAAGGCCTCGACACTCTACTCTGGAAACACCATATATTTT,CASKASTLYSGNTIYF